The clone carrying this T cell receptor beta chain was detected only a few times. This sample was included in a study of T-cell memory formation after mild COVID-19. TCRdb re-called the 5' RACE reads through MiXCR, storing one row per CDR3 protein. The table shows about half a million distinct CDR3 sequences, with roughly 18% occurring only once. The CDR3 has 14 residues. The V gene's germline CDR1 is GTSNPN and CDR2 SVGIG (reference sequence). Trimming cost V 2 bases and J 4 bases, with 12 bases left between them. The receptor's source is an adult woman who had mild COVID-19 (a few samples of this study predate the infection). Cell type and time point are not known. Sequencing input: PBMCs or a T cell subset sorted from them (not recorded which). The chain uses TRBV30 and TRBJ1-5; TRBD1 might be the D (6 bases). The CDR3 protein is CAWSQLGGNQPQHF. The CDR3, as DNA: TGTGCCTGGAGTCAGCTAGGGGGGAATCAGCCCCAGCATTTT.